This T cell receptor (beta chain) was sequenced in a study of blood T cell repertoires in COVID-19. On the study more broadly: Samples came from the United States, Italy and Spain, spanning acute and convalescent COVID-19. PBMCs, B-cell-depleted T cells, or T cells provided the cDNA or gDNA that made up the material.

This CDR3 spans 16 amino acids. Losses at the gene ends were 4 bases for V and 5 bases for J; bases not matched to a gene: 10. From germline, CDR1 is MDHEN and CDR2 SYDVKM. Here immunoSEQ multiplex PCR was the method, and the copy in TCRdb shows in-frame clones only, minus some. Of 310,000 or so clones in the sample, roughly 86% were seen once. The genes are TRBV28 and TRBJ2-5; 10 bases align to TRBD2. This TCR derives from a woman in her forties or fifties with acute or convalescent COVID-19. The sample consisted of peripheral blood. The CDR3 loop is CASSSRSGRAGETQYF. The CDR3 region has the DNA TGTGCCAGCAGTTCCCGAAGCGGGAGGGCCGGTGAGACCCAGTACTTC.